This T cell receptor (beta chain) is from a study of T cell responses to AZD1222 COVID-19 vaccine (dated by TCRdb to about 2021). With respect to the entire study: A total of just over 230 trial participants underwent TCR sequencing, of whom 207 received two doses of AZD1222 and about 26 received two doses of the MenACWY control vaccine. Trial participants were enrolled by age into 18-55, 56-69 and 70-plus year subgroups, with roughly 160, 29 and 62 TCR-sequenced participants respectively.

The CDR3 regions of human TCRbeta chains were analyzed by immunosequencing. As for how the authors treated the data: Repertoire TCRs were checked for matches against a reference library of SARS-CoV-2-specific TCRs that had been generated using the MIRA antigen-specificity platform. Breadth meant the fraction of unique TCRs that were SARS-CoV-2-associated, whereas depth meant the fraction of total T cells that were SARS-CoV-2-associated. Using the MIRA data, each spike-specific TCR was assigned both to the spike region to which the TCR was reactive and to a CD4 or CD8 class. Log10-transformed breadth and depth values were compared by one-way ANOVA with Sidak's multiple comparisons tests. TCRdb stores this immuneACCESS table with in-frame sequences only. Part of the clones is absent; in the studies checked, under half of the shortfall reflects unresolved V genes, and no reason is known for the rest. Clone size and the V and J calls come from that table; the DNA yielded D and trimming. The sample table contains 72,000 or so clones; only one count was recorded for 80% to 90% of them. The ten biggest clones cover over 25% of the sample.

In the case of this clone: Its antigen remains unidentified. No base qualities exist here, and no much larger clone lies one base off it.

Read against the paper, the sample's time point label means: about 28 days (+/-7) after the second vaccine dose. AZD1222 recipients given second doses at about 4 weeks or at about 12 weeks were pooled, since spike-specific TCR depth and breadth were not found to differ between the two schedules. Vaccinee samples were obtained from the UK trials COV001 and COV002, which included a single-blind randomized controlled phase 2/3 trial of AZD1222 (ChAdOx1 nCoV-19) in healthy adults. For TCRbeta chain sequencing, PBMC samples were collected from trial participants at day 0 and at day 28 after the second dose. What the study reported, not specific to this receptor: Only a handful of AZD1222 recipients were SARS-CoV-2 seropositive at baseline, limiting conclusions about previously exposed vaccinees. The vaccine-associated CD4 TCRs covered the entire spike protein, and the dominant responses fell in regions 160-218 and 743-854. Because no day 14 peak-response samples were available, the repertoires could be characterized only after the peak T cell response. Nearly half of unique spike-specific TCRs reportedly recognized epitopes outside regions mutated in the B.1.351 and B.1.1.7 variants. Participants were mostly white British, with more females than males. The authors suggested clonal diversity may have been underestimated. After two AZD1222 doses, both the breadth and the depth of spike-specific TCRs were significantly higher than at day 0 and than in MenACWY recipients. The 56-69-year group was small, and its depth increase did not reach significance, likely because of low power.

CDR1 and CDR2, looked up from the germline V gene, are MNHEY and SVGAGI. A distance of 9 bases separates the germline ends of V and J, which lose 6 bases and 3 bases respectively. Measured from the cysteine to the phenylalanine, the CDR3 is 12 residues long. Only the CDR3 part of the read is kept: 36 bases, read in frame from the first base. The chain is encoded by TRBV6-5 joined to TRBJ2-7; D gene: possibly TRBD2, on 6 matching bases. The TCR comes from an adult who received the AZD1222 COVID-19 vaccine. The input for sequencing was peripheral blood, taken 28 days after the second AZD1222 dose. The CDR3 region has the sequence CASRRDVYEQYF. The DNA reads as follows: TGTGCCAGCAGGCGGGACGTCTACGAGCAGTACTTC.